Following are 13 T cell receptor beta chains from one sample sequenced in a study of metastatic and nonmetastatic thyroid tumors. TCRdb reanalyzed the PCR reads via MiXCR. The sample has roughly 32,000 clones, 18% seen once. The entire patient cohort was treatment-naive prior to thyroid surgery. The sample consisted of blood. All receptors derive from a female donor with papillary thyroid cancer or a benign thyroid nodule (not recorded which). Some clones in this sample may be carry-over from other donors' samples.

This clone was recorded many times. V gene TRBV7-3 combines with J gene TRBJ1-2; 7 nucleotides line up with TRBD1. Germline values: CDR1 SGHTA, CDR2 FQGTGA. V gave up 1 base and J gave up 5 bases; unmatched junction bases: 7. The CDR3 runs to 15 residues. The CDR3 DNA is TGTGCCAGCAGCTTAAATCCCGGGACAGATTATGGCTACACCTTC. The encoded protein is CASSLNPGTDYGYTF.

Concerning this clone: Germline and junction disagree at one end, which may indicate a read error. This sequence joins TRBV20-1 and TRBJ1-2; a possible D gene is TRBD1 (5 bases). The germline V gene encodes CDR1 DFQATT and CDR2 SNEGSKA (reference sequence). This CDR3 has 13 amino acids. The CDR3 bases are TGCAGTGCTGTCCAGGGATCTAACTATGTCTACACCTTC. Its translation is CSAVQGSNYVYTF.

As for this clone: A much more abundant neighbour one base away suggests this may be a read error. The chain recombines TRBV18 with TRBJ2-3, with D hard to call. V lost 4 bases to trimming and J lost 7 bases, with 12 bases between them. CDR1 is KGHSH, CDR2 LQKENI, per germline. The CDR3 is 13 residues long. The chain's CDR3 is CASSRPTEYTQYF. In DNA form, the CDR3 reads TGTGCCAGCTCACGACCAACAGAGTATACGCAGTATTTT.

There are many counts of this clone. This chain joins TRBV7-9 and TRBJ2-1; 7 bases are shared with TRBD2. Losses at the gene ends were 3 bases for V and 9 bases for J; bases not matched to a gene: 11. The CDR3 runs to 15 residues. Germline V gene sequence: CDR1 SEHNR, CDR2 FQNEAQ (reference sequence). The CDR3 coding sequence is TGTGCCAGCAGCTTCCTTGAGCGGGATATCGTTGAGCAGTTCTTC. As protein: CASSFLERDIVEQFF. The full variable domain, its missing parts supplied by reference TRBV7-9 and TRBJ2-1, is DTGVSQNPRHKITKRGQNVTFRCDPISEHNRLYWYRQTLGQGPEFLTYFQNEAQLEKSRLLSDRFSAERPKGSFSTLEIQRTEQGDSAMYLCASSFLERDIVEQFFGPGTRLTVL.

This clone was detected only once. This sequence joins TRBV11-1 and TRBJ2-3; TRBD2 might be the D (6 bases). Trimming shortened V by 1 base and J by 4 bases, and 21 bases separated the two germline ends. From germline, CDR1 is SGHAT and CDR2 FQDESV (reference sequence). The CDR3 sequence is 18 residues long. The CDR3 DNA sequence: TGTGCCAGCAGCTTAGGATCTCCGTCGGGGGTGCATGCAGATACGCAGTATTTT. Its protein is CASSLGSPSGVHADTQYF.

This clone was recorded many times. Other DNA variants within this sample encode the same CDR3. V is TRBV29-1 and J is TRBJ2-3, with a possible D match to TRBD2 (6 bases). CDR1 SQVTM and CDR2 ANQGSEA come from the germline V gene. The CDR3 length is 16 residues. V lost 4 bases and J lost 9, with 26 bases in between. CDR3 sequence: CSVGETSRPGVRTQYF. The CDR3 DNA is TGCAGCGTTGGGGAGACTTCCCGCCCGGGAGTACGGACGCAGTATTTT.

This rearrangement joins TRBV4-2 to TRBJ2-3; no definite D call. Germline V gives CDR1 LGHNA, CDR2 YNFKEQ. The length of the CDR3 is 14 residues. Trimming stripped 0 bases from V and 8 bases from J, with 12 bases between. The CDR3 coding sequence is TGTGCCAGCAGCCAAGATAATGAAGTGGGTACGCAGTATTTT. Its protein is CASSQDNEVGTQYF.

This clone was counted ten times or more. The chain combines TRBV4-3 with TRBJ2-6; maybe TRBD1 (5 bases). Deletions cut 1 base from V and 0 bases from J, with 19 bases between. The germline V gene has CDR1 LGHNA and CDR2 YSLEER. The CDR3 has 20 residues. CDR3 in DNA: TGCGCCAGCAGCCAAGGCGAGTTCAGGGCTCTCGGCTCTGGGGCCAACGTCCTGACTTTC. Residues: CASSQGEFRALGSGANVLTF.

This clone is categorized as medium-sized. The rearrangement links TRBV15 to TRBJ1-5, with D perhaps matching TRBD1 (6 bases). The CDR3 runs to 15 residues. Germline CDR1 reads LNHNV; CDR2 reads YYDKDF (reference sequence). V was trimmed by 5 bases and J by 1 base, leaving 12 bases between them. The CDR3 spells CATSRPGQSNQPQHF. The CDR3 DNA reads as TGTGCCACCAGCCGGCCAGGACAGAGCAATCAGCCCCAGCATTTT.

On this clone: A much larger clone lies one base from this, so it may be a read error. The rearrangement joins TRBV4-2 to TRBJ1-6, with unresolved D. Germline loops: CDR1 LGHNA, CDR2 YNFKEQ. The V end was cut by 1 base, the J end by 4 bases, with 8 bases between. The CDR3 spans 15 residues. This chain's CDR3 is CASSQGIGYNSPLHF. The CDR3 nucleotides are TGTGCCAGCAGCCAAGGGATTGGGTATAATTCACCCCTCCACTTT.

In nucleotides, the CDR3 is TGTGCCAGCAGCGACAGGGGGGAGGTGAACACTGAAGCTTTCTTT. Translating gives CASSDRGEVNTEAFF. The rearrangement joins TRBV7-9 to TRBJ1-1; 9 positions match TRBD1. From germline, CDR1 is SEHNR and CDR2 FQNEAQ (reference sequence). After removal of 5 bases from V and 0 bases from J, the junction contained 4 bases not matched to a gene. The length of the CDR3 is 15 residues.

This clone was seen ten or more times. The genes are TRBV19 and TRBJ1-5; 7 nucleotides match TRBD1. CDR1 is LNHDA and CDR2 is SQIVND in the germline V gene (reference sequence). This CDR3 contains 15 residues. V lost 4 bases to trimming and J lost 5 bases; unmatched junction nucleotides: 8. CDR3 protein: CASSNLDRSDQPQHF. The CDR3 nucleotides read TGTGCCAGTAGTAATCTGGACAGGTCAGATCAGCCCCAGCATTTT.

As DNA, the CDR3 is TGTGCCTGGGGGGGACAGGGCGGCTACGAGCAGTACTTC. Translation: CAWGGQGGYEQYF. This chain uses TRBV30 with TRBJ2-7, with 9 bases fitting TRBD1. V gave up 5 bases and J gave up 3 bases; unmatched junction bases: 5. The CDR3 length is 13 residues. CDR1 is GTSNPN and CDR2 is SVGIG in the germline V gene (reference sequence).